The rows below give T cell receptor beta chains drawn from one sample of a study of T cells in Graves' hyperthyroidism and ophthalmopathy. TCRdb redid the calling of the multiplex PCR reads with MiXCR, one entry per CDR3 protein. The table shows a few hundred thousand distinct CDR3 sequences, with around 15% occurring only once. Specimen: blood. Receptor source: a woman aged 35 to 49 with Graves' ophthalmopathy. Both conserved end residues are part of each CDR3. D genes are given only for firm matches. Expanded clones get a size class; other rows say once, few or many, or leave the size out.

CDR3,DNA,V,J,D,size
CASSPNTGDNSPLHF,TGTGCCAGCAGCCCCAATACAGGGGATAATTCACCCCTCCACTTT,TRBV6-2/TRBV6-3,TRBJ1-6,TRBD1,few
CASSLSDIQETQYF,TGTGCCAGCAGTTTATCGGACATTCAAGAGACCCAGTACTTC,TRBV28,TRBJ2-5,NA,many
CASSQMFANYEQYF,TGTGCCAGCAGCCAAATGTTCGCAAACTACGAGCAGTACTTC,TRBV7-9,TRBJ2-7,NA,NA
CASSAGTGANQPQHF,TGTGCCAGCAGCGCCGGGACAGGCGCAAATCAGCCCCAGCATTTT,TRBV9,TRBJ1-5,TRBD1,NA
CSARDPFPGGTYNEQFF,TGCAGTGCTAGAGACCCCTTTCCGGGAGGGACTTACAATGAGCAGTTCTTC,TRBV20-1,TRBJ2-1,TRBD2,few
CASSLAGGRAYEQYF,TGCGCCAGCAGCTTGGCCGGCGGGAGGGCCTACGAGCAGTACTTC,TRBV5-1,TRBJ2-7,TRBD2,many
CAISDPTGMGTDTQYF,TGTGCCATCAGTGACCCGACAGGGATGGGGACAGATACGCAGTATTTT,TRBV10-3,TRBJ2-3,TRBD1,NA
CASSLRDQEGEQFF,TGTGCCAGCAGCCTCCGGGACCAAGAGGGTGAGCAGTTCTTC,TRBV7-9,TRBJ2-1,NA,few
CASSLGSGTYNEQFF,TGTGCCAGCAGCTTAGGGTCGGGCACTTACAATGAGCAGTTCTTC,TRBV11-3,TRBJ2-1,NA,many
CAISESGTSFNEQFF,TGTGCCATCAGTGAAAGTGGGACTAGCTTCAATGAGCAGTTCTTC,TRBV10-3,TRBJ2-1,TRBD2,many
CASSPGQGVDNQPQHF,TGCGCCAGCAGCCCCGGACAGGGGGTTGACAATCAGCCCCAGCATTTT,TRBV4-1,TRBJ1-5,TRBD1,NA
CASSEGGGTEAFF,TGTGCCAGCAGTGAAGGAGGCGGAACTGAAGCTTTCTTT,TRBV2,TRBJ1-1,NA,many
CSARLPGTDYGYTF,TGCAGTGCTAGACTCCCCGGGACAGACTATGGCTACACCTTC,TRBV20-1,TRBJ1-2,TRBD1,many
CASSWTSSQETQYF,TGTGCCAGCAGCTGGACTAGTTCCCAAGAGACCCAGTACTTC,TRBV11-2,TRBJ2-5,TRBD2,many
CATRTAPRNQPQHF,TGTGCCACAAGGACAGCACCCCGCAATCAGCCCCAGCATTTT,TRBV28,TRBJ1-5,NA,NA
CATRVGQGGEKLFF,TGTGCCACGAGGGTAGGACAGGGTGGTGAAAAACTGTTTTTT,TRBV12-3/TRBV12-4,TRBJ1-4,TRBD1,NA
CASSLRGHAYEQYF,TGTGCCAGCAGTTTGAGGGGGCACGCCTACGAGCAGTACTTC,TRBV27,TRBJ2-7,TRBD1,NA
CASSHRQGVFSGYTF,TGTGCCAGCAGCCATCGACAGGGAGTATTTTCTGGCTACACCTTC,TRBV9,TRBJ1-2,TRBD1,NA
CAGSSGGHGYTF,TGTGCAGGGTCTTCAGGGGGGCATGGCTACACCTTC,TRBV28,TRBJ1-2,TRBD1,NA
CAGSLWTTDAEAFF,TGCGCCGGCAGCTTGTGGACCACGGACGCTGAAGCTTTCTTT,TRBV5-1,TRBJ1-1,NA,few
CASSYRGTGGNTGELFF,TGTGCCAGCAGTTACCGAGGGACAGGGGGGAACACCGGGGAGCTGTTTTTT,TRBV6-5,TRBJ2-2,TRBD1,NA
CASSLTGLGSYEQFF,TGTGCCAGCAGCTTAACGGGACTAGGGAGTTATGAGCAGTTCTTC,TRBV7-3,TRBJ2-1,TRBD2,NA
CASSQENRIRQPQNTEAFF,TGCGCCAGCAGCCAAGAGAATAGGATACGGCAGCCTCAAAACACTGAAGCTTTCTTT,TRBV4-1,TRBJ1-1,NA,NA
CASSFSGSRSDTQYF,TGTGCCAGCAGTTTTAGCGGGAGTCGGTCAGATACGCAGTATTTT,TRBV12-3/TRBV12-4,TRBJ2-3,TRBD2,many
CASSHPGSGNTIYF,TGTGCCAGCAGCCACCCAGGATCTGGAAACACCATATATTTT,TRBV3-1,TRBJ1-3,NA,many
CASSPLTTTGEETQYF,TGTGCCAGCAGCCCCTTGACGACCACAGGGGAAGAGACCCAGTACTTC,TRBV7-2,TRBJ2-5,TRBD1,many
CASSAGVRNTGELFF,TGTGCCAGCAGTGCGGGAGTTCGGAACACCGGGGAGCTGTTTTTT,TRBV2,TRBJ2-2,NA,many
CASRRGVKTDTQYF,TGTGCCAGCAGAAGGGGAGTAAAGACAGATACGCAGTATTTT,TRBV27,TRBJ2-3,NA,many
CASSPQGYVQFF,TGTGCCAGCAGTCCCCAGGGTTATGTGCAGTTCTTC,TRBV6-2/TRBV6-3,TRBJ2-1,NA,many
CASSNHGTGAQETQYF,TGTGCCAGTAGTAATCATGGGACAGGGGCACAAGAGACCCAGTACTTC,TRBV19,TRBJ2-5,TRBD1,few
CASRAARGAGTEAFF,TGTGCCAGCAGAGCAGCGCGGGGGGCGGGAACTGAAGCTTTCTTT,TRBV12-3/TRBV12-4,TRBJ1-1,NA,many
CASSIGAGIGETQYF,TGTGCCAGTAGTATAGGCGCAGGGATAGGAGAGACCCAGTACTTC,TRBV19,TRBJ2-5,NA,few
CASSLVGRAYNEQFF,TGTGCCAGCAGCTTGGTGGGGCGCGCCTACAATGAGCAGTTCTTC,TRBV5-5,TRBJ2-1,NA,NA
CASSLGGGSPLHF,TGTGCCAGCAGTTTAGGGGGTGGTTCACCCCTCCACTTT,TRBV27,TRBJ1-6,NA,NA
CASTIRAKDNSPLHF,TGTGCCAGCACCATAAGGGCCAAAGATAATTCACCCCTCCACTTT,TRBV28,TRBJ1-6,NA,NA